The sequence of this TCR beta chain was determined in a study of T cells in Graves' hyperthyroidism and ophthalmopathy. Study-wide findings and caveats: The blood repertoire included most of the expanded thyroid clonotypes above 0.001. A model of 13 V-J pairs discriminated ophthalmopathy from stable hyperthyroidism.

The study enrolled patients aged 18 to 65 with newly diagnosed hyperthyroidism of under 2 months' duration. More than 9.5 ml fresh peripheral blood yielded the PBMCs. This clonotype was detected ten times or more. Its antigen remains unidentified. Researchers amplified the TCR beta CDR3 regions from RNA transcripts. When the TCR CDR3 underwent first-round RT-PCR, the HTBI primer set was used. TCRdb itself ran the multiplex PCR reads through MiXCR, one entry per CDR3 protein. The profile shows about 130,000 distinct CDR3 sequences, approximately 20% of them singletons. V was pared by 0 bases and J by 2 bases, with 2 bases between. From germline, CDR1 is SGHTS and CDR2 YDEGEE. The CDR3 is 12 residues long.

This TCR derives from a woman aged 50 to 60 with Graves' hyperthyroidism that later progressed to Graves' ophthalmopathy. The source material was blood. The chain links TRBV5-8 to TRBJ1-2; D is ambiguous. The CDR3 here is CASSLDNYGYTF. In DNA, the CDR3 is TGTGCCAGCAGCTTGGACAACTATGGCTACACCTTC.